The 16 T cell receptor beta chains presented below share a single source sample, sequenced in a study of identical twins. A single record per CDR3 protein comes from TCRdb applying MiXCR to the 5' RACE reads. Here the sample spans a few hundred thousand distinct CDR3 sequences, over 8.5% being singletons. These data were also filed under a second study, of yellow fever vaccine responses in identical twins.

The specimen sequenced was PBMCs. The receptor source for this set is a woman younger than 30 in good health.

This clonotype was seen ten or more times. The gene calls are TRBV4-3 and TRBJ2-7; TRBD1 agrees at 9 bases. The V segment lost 2 bases and the J segment 2 bases; nucleotides outside the gene matches: 4. Per the germline V gene, CDR1 is LGHNA and CDR2 is YSLEER. The CDR3 loop spans 15 amino acids. The CDR3: CASSQPGQGTYEQYF. CDR3 DNA: TGCGCCAGCAGCCAACCGGGACAGGGCACCTACGAGCAGTACTTC.

This clonotype was counted at least ten times. The rearrangement links TRBV12-3 or TRBV12-4 to TRBJ2-3, with D perhaps matching TRBD1 (6 bases). CDR3 size: 14 residues. Trimming left V 4 bases short and J 2 bases short, with 10 bases between. The CDR3 region is CASSSRTDTDTQYF. The DNA of the CDR3 is TGTGCCAGCAGTTCTCGGACAGACACAGATACGCAGTATTTT.

V gene TRBV6-6 combines with J gene TRBJ2-7; TRBD1 is a possible D gene (5 bases). V gave up 5 bases and J gave up 3 bases, with 11 bases separating them. Germline-derived CDR1 and CDR2 are MNHNY and SVGAGI (reference sequence). This CDR3 is built from 13 residues. This chain's CDR3 is CASSKGIDYEQYF. The DNA of the CDR3 is TGTGCCAGCAGTAAGGGGATCGACTACGAGCAGTACTTC.

In its sample, this clonotype was seen a few times. The rearrangement uses TRBV28 and TRBJ2-7, with a weak D call TRBD1 (5 bases). Trimming removed 6 bases at V and 1 base at J, with 13 bases between. Per germline, CDR1 MDHEN and CDR2 SYDVKM. This CDR3 contains 14 residues. CDR3 sequence reads: CASSHLGDSYEQYF. DNA for the CDR3: TGTGCCAGCAGCCACCTAGGGGATTCCTACGAGCAGTACTTC.

This chain links TRBV7-9 with TRBJ1-1; 9 nucleotides line up with TRBD1. CDR1 is SEHNR and CDR2 is FQNEAQ in the germline V gene (reference sequence). CDR3 length equals 14 residues. V shed 1 base and J 4 bases; nucleotides not matched to a gene: 1. The CDR3 loop reads CASSLVQGATEAFF. CDR3 sequence (DNA): TGTGCCAGCAGCTTAGTACAGGGGGCCACTGAAGCTTTCTTT. The variable domain in full, with the rest retrieved from reference TRBV7-9 and TRBJ1-1, is DTGVSQNPRHKITKRGQNVTFRCDPISEHNRLYWYRQTLGQGPEFLTYFQNEAQLEKSRLLSDRFSAERPKGSFSTLEIQRTEQGDSAMYLCASSLVQGATEAFFGQGTRLTVV.

J is TRBJ1-2 and V is TRBV12-3 or TRBV12-4, with 7 positions matching TRBD1. There are 19 residues in the CDR3. Trimming cost V 3 bases and J 4 bases; bases outside gene matches: 20. CDR3 in amino acids: CASSFMMGGMGTALYGYTF. DNA of the CDR3: TGTGCCAGCAGTTTTATGATGGGGGGGATGGGGACAGCCCTCTATGGCTACACCTTC.

Many counts were recorded for this clonotype. The chain employs TRBV7-2 and TRBJ2-1; tentative D call: TRBD2 (6 bases). V was trimmed by 4 bases and J by 4 bases, leaving 17 bases between them. Germline V gene lookup returns CDR1 SGHTA and CDR2 FQGNSA. The CDR3 has 16 residues. CDR3 in DNA: TGTGCCAGCAGCTCCCCCCTCTTAGCGGCGTACAATGAGCAGTTCTTC. Its translation is CASSSPLLAAYNEQFF.

This clonotype was observed many times. The rearrangement links TRBV3-1 to TRBJ2-7, with TRBD2 matching over 11 bases. The CDR3 extends over 16 amino acids. Germline-derived CDR1 and CDR2 are LGHDT and YNNKEL (reference sequence). V dropped 1 base and J dropped 3; count of bases not matched to a gene: 5. The CDR3 bases are TGTGCCAGCAGCCAAGGAGATAGCGGGAGGGACTACGAGCAGTACTTC. Amino acids: CASSQGDSGRDYEQYF.

This clonotype was observed many times. The V and J genes are TRBV4-1 and TRBJ1-1; possible D gene TRBD1, 6 bases. Trimming stripped 0 bases from V and 0 bases from J, with 11 bases between. The CDR3 spans 16 residues. From germline, CDR1 is MGHRA and CDR2 YSYEKL. CDR3 region: CASSQELQGMNTEAFF. In DNA form, the CDR3 reads TGCGCCAGCAGCCAAGAGTTGCAGGGGATGAACACTGAAGCTTTCTTT.

The J gene is TRBJ2-1, the V gene TRBV4-1, with a weak D call TRBD2 (7 bases). V was pared by 1 base and J by 2 bases, with 9 bases between. Per germline, CDR1 MGHRA and CDR2 YSYEKL. The CDR3 loop spans 15 amino acids. Written as DNA, the CDR3 is TGCGCCAGCAGCCAAGGCGGGGGCCCCTACAATGAGCAGTTCTTC. Residues: CASSQGGGPYNEQFF.

The CDR3 region has the DNA TGCGCCAGCAGCCAAGACTACAGCCCGTTGAAGAATGAAAAACTGTTTTTT. Protein: CASSQDYSPLKNEKLFF. This rearrangement joins TRBV4-3 to TRBJ1-4; D gene unclear. Germline V gene lookup returns CDR1 LGHNA and CDR2 YSLEER. The CDR3 has 17 residues. With 0 bases removed from V and 5 bases from J, the gap between germline ends came to 16 bases.

The chain carries TRBV5-1 and TRBJ2-3, with D tentatively TRBD1 (5 bases). V was clipped by 4 bases and J by 1 base, with 19 bases between them. The length of the CDR3 is 17 residues. Germline CDR1 is SGHRS and CDR2 is YFSETQ. CDR3 nucleotide sequence: TGCGCCAGCAGCCCCAGGGCAGGGTTCAGTGGCACAGATACGCAGTATTTT. Protein: CASSPRAGFSGTDTQYF. The full variable domain, rest sourced from reference TRBV5-1 and TRBJ2-3, is KAGVTQTPRYLIKTRGQQVTLSCSPISGHRSVSWYQQTPGQGLQFLFEYFSETQRNKGNFPGRFSGRQFSNSRSEMNVSTLELGDSALYLCASSPRAGFSGTDTQYFGPGTRLTVL.

The rearrangement joins TRBV20-1 to TRBJ2-1; TRBD2 matches 13 bases. Germline V gene sequence: CDR1 DFQATT, CDR2 SNEGSKA (reference sequence). The CDR3 is made up of 14 amino acids. J gave up 10 bases and V 6 bases, and 9 bases lay outside the gene matches. CDR3 residues: CSAAGLAGVGEQFF. The DNA for the CDR3 is TGCAGTGCAGCAGGACTAGCGGGAGTAGGAGAGCAGTTCTTC.

V is TRBV29-1 and J is TRBJ2-3; 8 nucleotides line up with TRBD2. The CDR3 loop spans 14 amino acids. V trimming: 7 bases; J trimming: 4 bases; junction bases outside the gene matches: 10. Germline V lookup: CDR1 SQVTM, CDR2 ANQGSEA. This chain's CDR3 is CSGGGSGGADTQYF. The CDR3 region has the DNA TGCAGCGGCGGGGGGAGCGGGGGTGCAGATACGCAGTATTTT.

This clonotype occurred a few times. V gene TRBV7-2 combines with J gene TRBJ2-3; a possible D gene is TRBD1 (6 bases). V lost 5 bases and J lost 1, with 16 bases in between. The CDR3 covers 16 residues. CDR1 is SGHTA and CDR2 is FQGNSA in the germline V gene. The CDR3, as DNA: TGTGCCAGCAGCGCCACAGGGAGCTCTGGCACAGATACGCAGTATTTT. It codes for CASSATGSSGTDTQYF.

The chain recombines TRBV3-1 with TRBJ2-7, with D perhaps TRBD2 (5 bases). The V and J ends lost 4 bases and 5 bases respectively, with 15 bases between them. The CDR3 loop spans 14 amino acids. CDR1 and CDR2 from the germline V gene are LGHDT and YNNKEL (reference sequence). CDR3 DNA: TGTGCCAGCAGCCCTACTAGAATATTGAACGAGCAGTACTTC. Protein product: CASSPTRILNEQYF.